This T cell receptor beta chain was captured in a study of monozygotic twins with inflammatory bowel disease. Each sample's cDNA came from eight separate reactions. No DNA is given; TCRdb re-called the 5' RACE reads and lists each CDR3 protein once. Its table lists approximately 380,000 distinct CDR3 sequences. The receptor was derived from a human donor with ulcerative colitis or Crohn's disease, or a healthy co-twin of an affected twin (not recorded which). Sequencing was done on a sample of blood.

CDR3 loop: CASNQDRGNTEAFF. The rearrangement joins TRBV6-1 to TRBJ1-1; with no DNA, the TCRdb D assignment of TRBD1 cannot be verified. The CDR3 length is 14 residues. Germline V gene data show CDR1 as MNHNS and CDR2 as SASEGT.